This record covers a single T cell receptor (beta chain). As processed by the authors: Reference gene primer amplification yielded estimated nucleated cell counts. Clones were sequenced by immunoSEQ multiplex PCR, and TCRdb holds only the in-frame ones, with some missing. V, J and clone size were drawn from that table, and D and trimming were deduced from the DNA. The sample comprises under 200,000 clones, roughly 80% of which are singletons, and under 15% rests with the top ten. This sample is drawn from a study of blood T cell repertoires in COVID-19. As for the study in general: Acute and convalescent COVID-19 specimens originated in the United States, Italy and Spain. T cells, B-cell-depleted T cells, or PBMCs supplied cDNA or gDNA.

V was pared by 5 bases and J by 4 bases, with 17 bases between. The CDR3 contains 15 residues. Per germline, CDR1 MNHEY and CDR2 SVGEGT. This rearrangement joins TRBV6-2 or TRBV6-3 to TRBJ1-2, with a tentative D call TRBD1 (5 bases). Sequencing was performed on peripheral blood. This clonotype was obtained from a man aged 25 to 40 with active or convalescent COVID-19. CDR3 residues: CASSKPMGQSYGYTF. In DNA, the CDR3 is TGTGCCAGCAGTAAACCAATGGGGCAAAGCTATGGCTACACCTTC.